The table lists the clone carrying this TCR beta chain with a few counts. Its cognate antigen is unknown. Samples were taken several times over chemoradiotherapy. This sample was taken from a study of chemoradiotherapy in HPV16-positive cancers. Study results and caveats: HPV-responsive T-cell expansion during chemoradiotherapy was linked to improved recurrence-free survival in HPV16-positive patients.

Some clones are missing from TCRdb's copy, which holds only in-frame ones; the method was immunoSEQ multiplex PCR. The repertoire consists of some 12,000 clones, with roughly four fifths occurring once and the leading ten covering 0.8% to 1.1%. CDR3 length: 15 residues. Germline CDR1 is SGHTA and CDR2 is FQGNSA. J lost 0 bases, V lost 4 bases, and 1 base had no gene match. The receptor's source is a human donor with HPV-associated anogenital cancer. The specimen was collected from a patient who underwent chemoradiotherapy. The chain joins TRBV7-2 to TRBJ1-5; 9 bases are a match to TRBD1. CDR3 protein: CASSWTGDSNQPQHF. The CDR3, as DNA: TGTGCCAGCAGCTGGACAGGGGATAGCAATCAGCCCCAGCATTTT.